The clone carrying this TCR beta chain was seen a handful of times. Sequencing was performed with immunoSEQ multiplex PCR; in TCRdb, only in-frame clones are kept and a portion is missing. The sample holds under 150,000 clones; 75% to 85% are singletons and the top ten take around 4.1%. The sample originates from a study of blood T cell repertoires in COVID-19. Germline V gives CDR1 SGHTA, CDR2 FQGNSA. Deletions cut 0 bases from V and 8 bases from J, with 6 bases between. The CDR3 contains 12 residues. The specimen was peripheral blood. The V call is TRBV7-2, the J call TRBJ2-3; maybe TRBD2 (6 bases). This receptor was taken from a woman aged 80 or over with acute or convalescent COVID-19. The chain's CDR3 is CASSLAGGTQYF. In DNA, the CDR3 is TGTGCCAGCAGCTTAGCGGGAGGTACGCAGTATTTT. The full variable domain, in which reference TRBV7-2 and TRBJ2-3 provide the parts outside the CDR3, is GAGVSQSPSNKVTEKGKDVELRCDPISGHTALYWYRQSLGQGLEFLIYFQGNSAPDKSGLPSDRFSAERTGGSVSTLTIQRTQQEDSAVYLCASSLAGGTQYFGPGTRLTVL.